This TCR beta chain is drawn from a study of blood T cell repertoires in COVID-19 (TCRdb year 2020). Study-wide context: Collaborator samples came from the United States, Italy and Spain and covered acute and convalescent phases of COVID-19. Subjects who had been exposed to COVID-19, were actively infected with it, or had recovered from it provided the deeply sampled blood TCRbeta repertoires that made up the dataset. Where available, HLA class I and class II types were taken from metadata supplied by the sample provider and were not determined by assay-based typing. The sample metadata nearly always contained a de-identified subject ID, COVID-19 status, age in years and sex. The samples were drawn from two sources: the first 160 participants of the ongoing ImmuneRACE study, and 950 to 1,500 subjects contributed by 6 global collaborators. The prospective study material was composed of cDNA or gDNA derived from T cells, B-cell-depleted T cells, or PBMCs. The repertoires were released in a freely available public database meant as a resource for research on the immune response to SARS-CoV-2.

The full study reports these points: How much clinical and demographic metadata was included differed by source and by participant, and the metadata was provided uncurated.

The immunoSEQ Assay, a bias-controlled multiplex PCR, was used to amplify TCRbeta CDR3 regions from genomic DNA. Processing in the source paper ran as follows. The number of nucleated cells in each sample was estimated by amplification of reference gene primers within the assay. Sequence reads were collapsed and filtered to measure the absolute abundance of every unique TCRbeta CDR3 rearrangement. For each sample, productive Simpson clonality was calculated by taking the square root of Simpson's diversity index across productive rearrangements. Sourced from immuneACCESS, this table was stored by TCRdb with only in-frame sequences that have V and J called. A share of the clones is absent; for the studies checked, an unresolved V gene accounts for under half, and the remainder has no known explanation. V, J and clone size derive from that table, while D and trimming were established from the DNA sequence. In this sample the table shows some 150,000 clones, around 92% of which occur a single time. The top ten constitute about 3% of the sample.

Each collaborating institution followed its own protocols to collect whole blood in K2EDTA tubes. For TCRbeta analysis, collaborators shipped samples in one of three forms: frozen whole blood, isolated PBMCs, or DNA extracted from either of those sample types. CDR1 SEHNR and CDR2 FQNEAQ were looked up in the germline V gene (reference sequence). The CDR3 runs 11 residues from the cysteine to the phenylalanine. Only the CDR3 portion is preserved as DNA: 33 bases, with reading frame beginning at the first base. V is shortened by 5 bases, J by 6 bases, and the region joining them spans 8 bases. To note about this clone: Its binding antigen is unknown. No clone much larger than this one lies a single base away; base qualities are absent.

The origin of this receptor is a man between 60 and 75 years old with acute or convalescent COVID-19. The rearranged segments are TRBV7-9 and TRBJ2-7; the D gene assignment is ambiguous. Material for sequencing was peripheral blood. The CDR3 is CASSRAAEQYF. The nucleotide sequence reads as follows: TGTGCCAGCAGCAGGGCAGCCGAGCAGTACTTC.